This T cell receptor beta chain stems from a study of response to subunit inactivated influenza vaccine. TCRdb re-called the RT-PCR reads with MiXCR, one entry per CDR3 protein. Of about 650,000 distinct CDR3 sequences listed, less than 20% were seen once; the top ten hold around a tenth. This clonotype was seen a handful of times. The starting material was PBMCs from blood, obtained 11 to 12 days after vaccination. This sequence originates from a man aged 45-65 years who received an inactivated influenza vaccine.

CDR3 DNA sequence: TGTGCCAGCAGTTTCGACTGGAGCTCCTACGAGCAGTACTTC. Encoded protein: CASSFDWSSYEQYF. This chain joins TRBV28 and TRBJ2-7, with no clear D. Trimming removed 3 bases at V and 0 bases at J, with 9 bases between. Germline loops: CDR1 MDHEN, CDR2 SYDVKM. The CDR3 contains 14 residues.